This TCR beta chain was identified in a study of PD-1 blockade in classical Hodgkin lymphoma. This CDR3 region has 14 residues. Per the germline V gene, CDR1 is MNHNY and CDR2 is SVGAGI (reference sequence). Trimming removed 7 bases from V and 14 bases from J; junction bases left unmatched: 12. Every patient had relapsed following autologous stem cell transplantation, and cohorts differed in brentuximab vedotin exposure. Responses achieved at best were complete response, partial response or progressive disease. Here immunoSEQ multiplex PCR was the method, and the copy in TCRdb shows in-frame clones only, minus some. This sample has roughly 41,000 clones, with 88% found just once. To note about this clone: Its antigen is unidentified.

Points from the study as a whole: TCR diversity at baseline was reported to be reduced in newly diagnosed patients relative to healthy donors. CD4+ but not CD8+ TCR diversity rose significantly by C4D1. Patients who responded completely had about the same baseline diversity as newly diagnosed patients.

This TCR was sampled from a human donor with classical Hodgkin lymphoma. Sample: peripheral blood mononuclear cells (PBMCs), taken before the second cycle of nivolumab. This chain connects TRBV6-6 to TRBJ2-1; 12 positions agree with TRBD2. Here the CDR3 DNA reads TGTGCCAGCAAACCCCTAGCGGGAGGGTCAGGGGAGTTCTTC. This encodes CASKPLAGGSGEFF.